The rows below give T cell receptor beta chains drawn from one sample of a study of CXCR3-negative and CXCR3-positive naive CD8 T cells. Using the 5' RACE reads, TCRdb records one entry per CDR3 protein without DNA. Its table lists some 48,000 distinct CDR3 sequences. Input material: naive CXCR3- CD8+ T cells from blood. The receptors were gathered from a human donor in good health. Some clones in this sample may be carry-over from other donors' samples. The CDR3 runs from the conserved cysteine through the conserved F or W. Each record gives: J gene, V gene, CDR3 protein.

TRBJ2-3,TRBV28,CASSPSGLNGADTQYF
TRBJ2-4,TRBV28,CASSLGGIQYF
TRBJ2-7,TRBV28,CASSHRTRGPYEQYF
TRBJ2-7,TRBV5-1,CASSFRGWASGRSGEQYF
TRBJ2-3,TRBV28,CASSLGRGDPDTQYF
TRBJ2-6,TRBV29-1,CSVESGDGANVLTF
TRBJ1-2,TRBV5-1,CASSFRVGYGYTF
TRBJ1-1,TRBV7-9,CASGQVLMNTEAFF
TRBJ2-7,TRBV5-1,CASSLRTGPHEQYF
TRBJ2-7,TRBV4-3,CASSQDRGGRFEQYF
TRBJ1-6,TRBV12-3/TRBV12-4,CASSFRGEGNSPLHF
TRBJ2-2,TRBV4-3,CASSQDTGTTNTGELFF
TRBJ2-3,TRBV20-1,CSARGGRIKDTQYF
TRBJ1-6,TRBV6-1,CASSPWAVNNSPLHF
TRBJ1-6,TRBV30,CAWSVDLDPRTSPLHF
TRBJ2-1,TRBV29-1,CSVEVRGGVYNEQFF
TRBJ2-7,TRBV7-9,CASSTDRTYEQYF
TRBJ2-1,TRBV14,CASSPLTSPYNEQFF
TRBJ2-2,TRBV5-1,CASSWQGVELFF
TRBJ2-3,TRBV6-2/TRBV6-3,CASSSRQDPGPDTQYF
TRBJ1-6,TRBV4-1,CASSQDIDSPLHF
TRBJ2-2,TRBV6-2/TRBV6-3,CASSQLAGGPGTGELFF
TRBJ2-5,TRBV10-3,CAISEEAGGVEETQYF
TRBJ2-7,TRBV28,CASSFNLPEQYF
TRBJ2-1,TRBV11-1,CASSLATEQFF
TRBJ2-3,TRBV11-2,CASSPLDRTDTQYF
TRBJ2-1,TRBV19,CASSIVSSYNEQFF
TRBJ2-7,TRBV29-1,CSVRIQGHEQYF
TRBJ2-7,TRBV27,CASRSDWGATPYEQYF
TRBJ2-7,TRBV18,CASTPARGPPGEQYF
TRBJ2-7,TRBV7-9,CASSLPEQGAYEQYF
TRBJ2-5,TRBV28,CASSILAGSTETQYF
TRBJ1-4,TRBV10-2,CASSELTGRGEKLFF
TRBJ1-3,TRBV7-9,CAISSGDTIYF
TRBJ1-1,TRBV5-1,CASSRDGGNTEAFF
TRBJ1-3,TRBV20-1,CSARDRLSGNTIYF
TRBJ2-1,TRBV4-3,CASSQDLDSSYNEQFF
TRBJ1-5,TRBV18,CASSPVGRLGKDQPQHF
TRBJ2-4,TRBV21-1,CASSRLVAGSFLTKNIQYF
TRBJ2-7,TRBV20-1,CSARDGWGYEQYF
TRBJ2-3,TRBV12-3/TRBV12-4,CASSPPGVTQYF
TRBJ2-3,TRBV7-7,CASSRTSAYTDTQYF
TRBJ2-1,TRBV7-9,CASSLVAKGNEQFF
TRBJ2-1,TRBV5-6,CASSLIYLPLNEQFF
TRBJ2-7,TRBV6-5,CASSISGTGEQYF
TRBJ2-7,TRBV20-1,CSARDLGRLSYEQYF
TRBJ2-1,TRBV15,CATSRWQGADEQFF